Listed here is a single T cell receptor (beta chain). The data are from a study of blood T cell repertoires in COVID-19. Study-wide context: COVID-19 samples from acute and convalescent phases originated in the United States, Italy and Spain. From T cells, B-cell-depleted T cells, or PBMCs came the material, which was cDNA or gDNA.

Per germline, CDR1 SGHDT and CDR2 YYEEEE. The CDR3 spans 15 residues. After removal of 7 bases from V and 0 bases from J, the junction contained 9 bases not matched to a gene. Source study methods: For nucleated cells, counts were estimated from reference gene primer amplification. Profiled with immunoSEQ multiplex PCR; TCRdb holds only in-frame clones, not every one. V and J calls plus clone size are reproduced from that table; the DNA served to infer D and trimming. The data show about 200,000 clones, 80% seen once. The clonotype was recovered from a human donor in a cohort sampled during active COVID-19. The chain is built from TRBV5-6 and TRBJ2-7; 8 nucleotides agree with TRBD2. Source material: peripheral blood. DNA for the CDR3: TGTGCCAGCTTCTGGGGGCGGGAGGACTCCTACGAGCAGTACTTC. It yields the protein CASFWGREDSYEQYF. Complete variable domain (other parts from reference TRBV5-6 and TRBJ2-7): DAGVTQSPTHLIKTRGQQVTLRCSPKSGHDTVSWYQQALGQGPQFIFQYYEEEERQRGNFPDRFSGHQFPNYSSELNVNALLLGDSALYLCASFWGREDSYEQYFGPGTRLTVT.